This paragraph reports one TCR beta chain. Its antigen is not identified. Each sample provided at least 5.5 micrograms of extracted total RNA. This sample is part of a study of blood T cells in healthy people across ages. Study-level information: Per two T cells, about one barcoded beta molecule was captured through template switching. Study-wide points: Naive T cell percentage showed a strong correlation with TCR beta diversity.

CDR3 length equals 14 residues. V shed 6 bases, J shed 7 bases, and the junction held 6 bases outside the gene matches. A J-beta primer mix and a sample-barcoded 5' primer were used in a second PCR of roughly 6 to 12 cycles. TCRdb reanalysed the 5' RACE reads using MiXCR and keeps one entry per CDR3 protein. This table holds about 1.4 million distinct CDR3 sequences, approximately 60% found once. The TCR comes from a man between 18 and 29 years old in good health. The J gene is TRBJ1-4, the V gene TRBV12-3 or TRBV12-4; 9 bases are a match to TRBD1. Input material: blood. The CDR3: CASSPGQGFEKLFF. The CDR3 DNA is TGTGCCAGCAGCCCGGGACAGGGTTTTGAAAAACTGTTTTTT.